This passage covers 13 T cell receptor beta chains from one sample sequenced in a study of cytomegalovirus exposure and HLA in healthy donors. The study ran its PCR with 60 Vbeta and 13 Jbeta primers. TCRdb's copy holds only in-frame clones and misses some; the assay was immunoSEQ multiplex PCR. The data include 49,000 or so clones; the top ten clones carry 25% to 30%. The sequenced material came from PBMCs. The receptors come from a man aged 35-49 years in good health and CMV-seropositive.

The chain carries TRBV6-5 and TRBJ2-7, with TRBD2 matching 7 bases. Germline trimming cut 10 bases from V and 3 bases from J; bases unmatched to any gene: 9. The CDR3 runs to 13 residues. Germline CDR1 is MNHEY and CDR2 is SVGAGI. Written as DNA, the CDR3 is TGTGCCACCCGAGTGGGGGAGGGCTACGAGCAGTACTTC. It translates to CATRVGEGYEQYF.

V gene TRBV5-1 combines with J gene TRBJ2-2; possible D gene TRBD1, 5 bases. Trimming shortened V by 7 bases and J by 2 bases, and 15 bases separated the two germline ends. The CDR3 has 15 amino acids. CDR1 and CDR2 (germline): SGHRS, YFSETQ. The CDR3, as DNA: TGCGCCAGCCCCACCAGGGTCCTAAACACCGGGGAGCTGTTTTTT. This translates into CASPTRVLNTGELFF.

The chain uses TRBV7-3 and TRBJ2-7, with 9 bases fitting TRBD2. V dropped 2 bases and J dropped 5; count of bases not matched to a gene: 7. The CDR3 is made up of 15 amino acids. Germline CDR1 reads SGHTA; CDR2 reads FQGTGA. The chain's CDR3 is CASSLFSSGINEQYF. CDR3 nucleotide sequence: TGTGCCAGCAGCTTATTTTCTAGCGGGATCAACGAGCAGTACTTC.

The chain links TRBV28 to TRBJ1-1, with TRBD1 matching over 7 bases. CDR1 and CDR2 from the germline V gene are MDHEN and SYDVKM. V shed 5 bases and J 4 bases; nucleotides not matched to a gene: 10. This CDR3 region has 15 residues. CDR3 sequence: CASSRKLRGFTEAFF. The CDR3 DNA is TGTGCCAGCAGTCGGAAGCTCAGGGGGTTCACTGAAGCTTTCTTT.

The chain combines TRBV6-1 with TRBJ2-1, with 7 bases lining up with TRBD1. Germline loops: CDR1 MNHNS, CDR2 SASEGT. Trimming took 4 bases from V and 7 from J; bases not matched to a gene: 19. The CDR3 extends over 18 amino acids. The CDR3 here is CASSGLGTGDRYLNEQFF. The CDR3 DNA reads as TGTGCCAGCAGTGGGTTAGGCACAGGGGACCGATATTTGAATGAGCAGTTCTTC.

The chain combines TRBV18 with TRBJ2-1; D is uncertain. Germline V gives CDR1 KGHSH, CDR2 LQKENI. CDR3 length equals 15 residues. V was shortened by 5 bases and J by 0 bases, with 11 bases between the two germline ends. Here the CDR3 reads CASSASQRSYNEQFF. CDR3 nucleotide sequence: TGTGCCAGCTCAGCTTCACAACGCTCCTACAATGAGCAGTTCTTC.

J is TRBJ1-6 and V is TRBV5-6, with TRBD1 as a possible D gene (6 bases). This CDR3 is 14 amino acids long. Germline V gene sequence: CDR1 SGHDT, CDR2 YYEEEE. V lost 1 base and J lost 6, with 8 bases in between. The CDR3 is CASSLQQGNSPLHF. In DNA, the CDR3 is TGTGCCAGCAGCTTGCAACAGGGTAATTCACCCCTCCACTTT.

V and J are TRBV9 and TRBJ1-2, with D perhaps TRBD1 (6 bases). CDR1 is SGDLS, CDR2 YYNGEE, per germline. The length of the CDR3 is 15 residues. V shed 4 bases and J shed 5 bases, with 18 bases lying between them. For the CDR3, the DNA is TGTGCCAGCAGCCCCCCCCTGAAGGGGGTATATGGCTACACCTTC. It yields the protein CASSPPLKGVYGYTF. The complete variable domain, with remaining parts taken from reference TRBV9 and TRBJ1-2, reads DSGVTQTPKHLITATGQRVTLRCSPRSGDLSVYWYQQSLDQGLQFLIQYYNGEERAKGNILERFSAQQFPDLHSELNLSSLELGDSALYFCASSPPLKGVYGYTFGSGTRLTVV.

The J gene is TRBJ2-3, the V gene TRBV4-2, with D unclear. The germline V and J ends were trimmed by 4 bases and 6 bases, with 8 bases remaining between them. The CDR3 is made up of 12 amino acids. Germline lookup yields CDR1 LGHNA and CDR2 YNFKEQ. CDR3 sequence reads: CASSPQADTQYF. As DNA, the CDR3 is TGTGCCAGCAGCCCACAAGCGGATACGCAGTATTTT.

V gene TRBV14 combines with J gene TRBJ1-1; D uncertain. The CDR3 runs to 17 residues. Germline lookup yields CDR1 SGHDN and CDR2 FVKESK. V lost 1 base, J lost 5 bases, and 20 bases lay in between. As DNA, the CDR3 is TGTGCCAGCAGCCAAGGTTTCCGGACGGACCCGGGGACTGAAGCTTTCTTT. Translated: CASSQGFRTDPGTEAFF.

V and J are TRBV6-4 and TRBJ2-2, with TRBD2 matching over 15 bases. Trimming took 6 bases from V and 5 from J; bases not matched to a gene: 7. Germline values: CDR1 MRHNA, CDR2 SNTAGT. The CDR3 is 17 amino acids. The CDR3 loop is CASRPGTSGRFTGELFF. CDR3 coding DNA: TGTGCCAGCAGGCCCGGGACTAGCGGGAGGTTTACCGGGGAGCTGTTTTTT.

The chain couples TRBV7-9 to TRBJ2-3; perhaps TRBD2 as D (6 bases). The germline V gene has CDR1 SEHNR and CDR2 FQNEAQ (reference sequence). With 4 bases removed from V and 6 bases from J, the gap between germline ends came to 17 bases. This CDR3 has 15 amino acids. The CDR3 is CASSSPRLTRDTQYF. In nucleotides, the CDR3 is TGTGCCAGCAGCTCTCCTCGGTTGACTAGGGATACGCAGTATTTT.

This chain uses TRBV9 with TRBJ2-3; 10 bases are a match to TRBD1. V was clipped by 4 bases and J by 4 bases; unmatched bases: 9. The CDR3 spans 16 residues. Germline CDR1 reads SGDLS; CDR2 reads YYNGEE. CDR3 DNA: TGTGCCAGCAGCCCCGGACAGGGGGGGCCCTCAGATACGCAGTATTTT. Translation gives CASSPGQGGPSDTQYF.